This T cell receptor beta chain derives from a study of blood T cell repertoires in COVID-19. The repertoire was sequenced with immunoSEQ multiplex PCR; TCRdb's copy has only in-frame clones and lacks some. The top ten clones hold around 3.9% of a sample with approximately 300,000 clones, 90% of them seen once. Germline assignment: CDR1 SGDLS and CDR2 YYNGEE. The V end lost 0 bases, the J end lost 1 base, and 13 bases lay between the germline ends. This CDR3 contains 16 residues. This sequence originates from a woman in her 30s who had been exposed to COVID-19. The chain links TRBV9 to TRBJ1-2, with D unresolved. Material for sequencing was PBMCs or T cells enriched from blood (not recorded which). CDR3 sequence reads: CASSVAGKGINYGYTF. CDR3 nucleotide sequence: TGTGCCAGCAGCGTAGCCGGGAAAGGGATTAACTATGGCTACACCTTC. Based on the CDR3 plus reference TRBV9 and TRBJ1-2, the full variable domain is DSGVTQTPKHLITATGQRVTLRCSPRSGDLSVYWYQQSLDQGLQFLIQYYNGEERAKGNILERFSAQQFPDLHSELNLSSLELGDSALYFCASSVAGKGINYGYTFGSGTRLTVV.